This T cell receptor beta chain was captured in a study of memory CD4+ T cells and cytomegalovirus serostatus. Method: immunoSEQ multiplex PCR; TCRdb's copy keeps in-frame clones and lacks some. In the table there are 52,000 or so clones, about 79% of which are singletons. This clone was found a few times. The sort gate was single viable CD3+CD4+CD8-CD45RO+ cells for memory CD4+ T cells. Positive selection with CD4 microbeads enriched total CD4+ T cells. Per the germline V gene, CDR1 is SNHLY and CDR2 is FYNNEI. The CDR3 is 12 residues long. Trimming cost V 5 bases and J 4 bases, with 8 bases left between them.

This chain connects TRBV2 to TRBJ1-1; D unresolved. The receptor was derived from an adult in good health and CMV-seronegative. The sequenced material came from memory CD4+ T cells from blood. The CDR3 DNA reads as TGTGCCAGCAGTTCTTTTGCCACTGAAGCTTTCTTT. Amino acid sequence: CASSSFATEAFF.